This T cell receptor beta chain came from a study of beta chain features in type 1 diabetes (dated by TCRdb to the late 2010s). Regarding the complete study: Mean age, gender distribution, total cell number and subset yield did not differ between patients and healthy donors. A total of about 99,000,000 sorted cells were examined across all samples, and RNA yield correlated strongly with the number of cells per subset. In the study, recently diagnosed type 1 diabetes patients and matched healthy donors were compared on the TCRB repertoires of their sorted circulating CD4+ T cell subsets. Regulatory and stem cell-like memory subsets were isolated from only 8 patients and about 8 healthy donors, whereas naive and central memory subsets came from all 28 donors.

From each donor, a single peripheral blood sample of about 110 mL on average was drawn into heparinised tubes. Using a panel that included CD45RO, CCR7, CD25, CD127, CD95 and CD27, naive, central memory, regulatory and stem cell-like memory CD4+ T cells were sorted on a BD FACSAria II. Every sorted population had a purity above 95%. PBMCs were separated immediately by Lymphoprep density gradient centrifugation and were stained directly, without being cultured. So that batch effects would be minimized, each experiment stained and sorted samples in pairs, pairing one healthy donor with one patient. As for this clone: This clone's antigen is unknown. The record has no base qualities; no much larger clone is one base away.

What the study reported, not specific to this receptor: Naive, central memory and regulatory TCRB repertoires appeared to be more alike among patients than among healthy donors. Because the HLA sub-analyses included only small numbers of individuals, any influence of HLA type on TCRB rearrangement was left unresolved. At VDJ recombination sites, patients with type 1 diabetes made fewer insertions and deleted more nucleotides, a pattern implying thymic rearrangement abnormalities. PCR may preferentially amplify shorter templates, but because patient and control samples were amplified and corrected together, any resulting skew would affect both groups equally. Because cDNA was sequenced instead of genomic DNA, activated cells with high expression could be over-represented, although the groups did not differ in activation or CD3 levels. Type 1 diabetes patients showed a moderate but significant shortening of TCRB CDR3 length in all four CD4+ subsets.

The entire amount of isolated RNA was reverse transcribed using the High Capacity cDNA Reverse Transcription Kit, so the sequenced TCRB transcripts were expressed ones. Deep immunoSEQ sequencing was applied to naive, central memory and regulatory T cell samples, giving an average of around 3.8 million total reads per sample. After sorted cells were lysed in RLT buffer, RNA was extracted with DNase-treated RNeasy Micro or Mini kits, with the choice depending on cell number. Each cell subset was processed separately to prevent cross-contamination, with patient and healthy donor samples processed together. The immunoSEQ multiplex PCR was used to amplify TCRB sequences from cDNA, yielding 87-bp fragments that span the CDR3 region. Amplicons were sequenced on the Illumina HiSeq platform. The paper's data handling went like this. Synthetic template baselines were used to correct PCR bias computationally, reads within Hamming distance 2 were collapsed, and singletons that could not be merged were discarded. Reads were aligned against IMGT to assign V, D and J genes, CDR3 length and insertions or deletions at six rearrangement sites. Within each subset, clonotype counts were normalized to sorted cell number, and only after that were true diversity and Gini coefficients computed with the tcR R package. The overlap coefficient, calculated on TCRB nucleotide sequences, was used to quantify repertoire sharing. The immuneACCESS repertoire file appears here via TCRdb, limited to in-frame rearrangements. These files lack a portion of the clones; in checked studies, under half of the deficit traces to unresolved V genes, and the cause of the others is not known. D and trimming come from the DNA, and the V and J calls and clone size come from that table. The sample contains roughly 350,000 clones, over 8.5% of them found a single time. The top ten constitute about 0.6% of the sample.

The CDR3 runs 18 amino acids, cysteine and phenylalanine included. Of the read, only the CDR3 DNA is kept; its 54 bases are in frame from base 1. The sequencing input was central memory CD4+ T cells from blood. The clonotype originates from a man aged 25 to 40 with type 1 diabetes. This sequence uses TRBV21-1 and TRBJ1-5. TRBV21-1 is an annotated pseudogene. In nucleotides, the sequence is TGTGCCAGCAGCAAAGCTCTGTGGGGGGGTTATAGCAATCAGCCCCAGCATTTT. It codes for CASSKALWGGYSNQPQHF.